The source of this T cell receptor (beta chain) is a study of early T cells in non-severe SARS-CoV-2 infection. CDR1 and CDR2 from the germline V gene are SGHDT and YYEEEE. The CDR3 runs to 15 residues. V was clipped by 1 base and J by 2 bases, with 11 bases between them. One entry per CDR3 protein, called by TCRdb with MiXCR from the 5' RACE reads. The table records over 95,000 distinct CDR3 sequences, roughly 15% of them present only once. This chain connects TRBV5-6 to TRBJ2-3, with a possible D match to TRBD1 (6 bases). Sequencing input: whole blood. This receptor was identified in an adult who was a healthcare worker with PCR-confirmed SARS-CoV-2 infection or an uninfected control (not recorded which). Here the CDR3 DNA reads TGTGCCAGCAGCTTGCAAGGGGGACCCACAGATACGCAGTATTTT. Amino acids: CASSLQGGPTDTQYF.